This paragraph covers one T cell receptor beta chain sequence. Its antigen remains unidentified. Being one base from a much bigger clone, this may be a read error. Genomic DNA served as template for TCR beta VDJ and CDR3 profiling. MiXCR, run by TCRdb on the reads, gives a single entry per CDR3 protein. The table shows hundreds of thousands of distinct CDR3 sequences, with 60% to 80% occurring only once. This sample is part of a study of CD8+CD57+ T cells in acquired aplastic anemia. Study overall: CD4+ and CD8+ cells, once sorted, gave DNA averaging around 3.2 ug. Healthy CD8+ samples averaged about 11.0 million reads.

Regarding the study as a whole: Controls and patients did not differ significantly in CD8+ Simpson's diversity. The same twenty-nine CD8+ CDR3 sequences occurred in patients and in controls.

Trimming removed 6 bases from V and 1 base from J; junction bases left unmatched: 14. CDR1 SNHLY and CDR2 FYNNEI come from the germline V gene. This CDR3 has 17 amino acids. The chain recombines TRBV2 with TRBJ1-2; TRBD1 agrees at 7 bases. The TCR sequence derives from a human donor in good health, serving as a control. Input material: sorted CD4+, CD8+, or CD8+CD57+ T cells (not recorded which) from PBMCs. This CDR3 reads CASSAYTPRGNNYGYTF. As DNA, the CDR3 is TGTGCCAGCAGCGCTTACACGCCCAGGGGGAATAACTATGGCTACACCTTC.